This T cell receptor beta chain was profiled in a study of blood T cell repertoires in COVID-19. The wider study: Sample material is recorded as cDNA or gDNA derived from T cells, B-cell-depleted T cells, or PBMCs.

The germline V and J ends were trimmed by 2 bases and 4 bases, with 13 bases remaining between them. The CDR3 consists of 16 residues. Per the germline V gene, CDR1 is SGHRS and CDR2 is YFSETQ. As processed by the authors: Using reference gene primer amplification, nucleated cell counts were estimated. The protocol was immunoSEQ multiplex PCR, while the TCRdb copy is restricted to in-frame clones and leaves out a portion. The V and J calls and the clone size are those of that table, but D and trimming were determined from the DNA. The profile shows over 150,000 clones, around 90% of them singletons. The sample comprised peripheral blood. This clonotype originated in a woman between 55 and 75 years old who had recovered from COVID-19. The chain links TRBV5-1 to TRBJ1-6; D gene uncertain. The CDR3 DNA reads TGCGCCAGCAGCTTAACTGGGGAGGGTTATAATTCACCCCTCCACTTT. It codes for CASSLTGEGYNSPLHF. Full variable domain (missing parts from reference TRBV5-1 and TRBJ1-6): KAGVTQTPRYLIKTRGQQVTLSCSPISGHRSVSWYQQTPGQGLQFLFEYFSETQRNKGNFPGRFSGRQFSNSRSEMNVSTLELGDSALYLCASSLTGEGYNSPLHFGNGTRLTVT.